This T cell receptor (beta chain) was identified in a study of CD8 T cells in Susac syndrome. J gave up 2 bases and V 0 bases, and 6 bases lay outside the gene matches. This CDR3 has 16 residues. Germline values: CDR1 SGHRS, CDR2 YFSETQ. Random-hexamer reverse transcription was applied to about 0.45 to 1 ug RNA. TCRdb itself ran the immunoSEQ multiplex PCR reads through MiXCR, one entry per CDR3 protein. The repertoire holds more than 150,000 distinct CDR3 sequences, with around 96% as singletons. This TCR was recovered from a human donor in good health. The sequencing sample was made of CD4+ T cells from PBMCs. This chain connects TRBV5-1 to TRBJ2-3, with TRBD2 identical over 7 bases. CDR3 amino acids: CASSLGPAGNTDTQYF. For the CDR3, the DNA is TGCGCCAGCAGCTTGGGACCAGCGGGGAACACAGATACGCAGTATTTT. Together with reference TRBV5-1 and TRBJ2-3, the CDR3 gives the full variable domain: KAGVTQTPRYLIKTRGQQVTLSCSPISGHRSVSWYQQTPGQGLQFLFEYFSETQRNKGNFPGRFSGRQFSNSRSEMNVSTLELGDSALYLCASSLGPAGNTDTQYFGPGTRLTVL.